This TCR beta chain was obtained from a study of blood T cell repertoires in COVID-19. Overall study context: COVID-19 samples, acute and convalescent, were from the United States, Italy and Spain. PBMCs, B-cell-depleted T cells, or T cells provided the cDNA or gDNA that made up the material.

Original data processing: Amplification with reference gene primers provided the estimates of nucleated cell counts. Sequenced by immunoSEQ multiplex PCR; TCRdb stores in-frame clones only, minus some. Clonal size and the V and J genes are those of that table, whereas D and trimming came from the DNA. The sample has 200,000 to 300,000 clones, around 86% seen once. V lost 1 base to trimming and J lost 7 bases, with 16 bases between them. This CDR3 is 15 amino acids long. CDR1 SGHTA and CDR2 FQGNSA come from the germline V gene. Sample: peripheral blood. The origin of this receptor is a woman in her 40s who had recovered from COVID-19. The chain combines TRBV7-2 with TRBJ1-2; possible D gene TRBD1, 5 bases. The chain's CDR3 is CASSLVAGGVGGYTF. The CDR3 bases are TGTGCCAGCAGCTTAGTAGCCGGGGGAGTGGGTGGCTACACCTTC.